This T cell receptor beta chain was captured by sequencing in a study of blood T cell repertoires in COVID-19. On the study more broadly: Samples of COVID-19 (acute and convalescent) were obtained from the United States, Italy and Spain. The analysed material was cDNA or gDNA that came from T cells, B-cell-depleted T cells, or PBMCs.

Original handling: For nucleated cells, counts were estimated from reference gene primer amplification. Produced via immunoSEQ multiplex PCR; TCRdb's table is partial and in-frame only. The V and J calls and clone size come from that table; D and trimming were worked out from the DNA. The data show approximately 270,000 clones, approximately 89% seen once. The germline gives CDR1 MGHDK, CDR2 SYGVNS. V dropped 3 bases and J dropped 3 bases, with 9 bases sitting between them. The CDR3 consists of 13 residues. V usage is TRBV25-1 and J usage is TRBJ2-7; D is possibly TRBD2 (6 bases). Sequencing was done on a sample of peripheral blood. The sequence derives from a man between 35 and 55 years old with active or convalescent COVID-19. The CDR3 reads CASSDPGSYEQYF. CDR3 nucleotides: TGTGCCAGCAGTGATCCCGGGAGCTACGAGCAGTACTTC.